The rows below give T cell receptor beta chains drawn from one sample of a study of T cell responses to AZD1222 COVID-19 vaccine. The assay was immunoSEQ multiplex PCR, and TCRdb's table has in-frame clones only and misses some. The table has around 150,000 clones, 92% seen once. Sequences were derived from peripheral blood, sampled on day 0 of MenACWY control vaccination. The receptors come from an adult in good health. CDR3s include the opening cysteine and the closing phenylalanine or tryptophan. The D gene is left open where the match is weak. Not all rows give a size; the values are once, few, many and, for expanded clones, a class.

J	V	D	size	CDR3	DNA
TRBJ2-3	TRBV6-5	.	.	CASTWTFTDTQYF	TGTGCCAGCACCTGGACATTCACAGATACGCAGTATTTT
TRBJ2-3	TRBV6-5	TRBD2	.	CASSMQGGDTQYF	TGTGCCAGCAGTATGCAGGGAGGGGATACGCAGTATTTT
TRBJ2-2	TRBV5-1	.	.	CASSLGQINTGELFF	TGCGCCAGCAGCTTGGGACAGATCAACACCGGGGAGCTGTTTTTT
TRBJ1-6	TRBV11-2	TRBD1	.	CASSYSDRGPGSPLHF	TGTGCCAGCAGCTATTCGGACAGGGGTCCCGGTTCACCCCTCCACTTT
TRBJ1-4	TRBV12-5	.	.	CASGLGLRNEKLFF	TGTGCTAGTGGTTTGGGGCTACGGAATGAAAAACTGTTTTTT
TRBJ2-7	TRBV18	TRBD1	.	CASSPGQLLHF	TGTGCCAGCTCACCGGGACAGCTCTTGCACTTC
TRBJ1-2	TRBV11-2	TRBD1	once	CASSPSGRGHGYTF	TGTGCCAGCAGCCCCTCGGGCAGGGGGCATGGCTACACCTTC
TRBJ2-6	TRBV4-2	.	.	CASSPGGTGHEGANVLTF	TGTGCCAGCAGTCCGGGGGGGACAGGGCACGAGGGGGCCAACGTCCTGACTTTC
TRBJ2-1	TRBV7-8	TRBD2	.	CASSPTSGSSSYNEQFF	TGTGCCAGCAGCCCGACTAGCGGGAGCTCTTCCTACAATGAGCAGTTCTTC
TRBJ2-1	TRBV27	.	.	CASSFRGMRSGNNEQFF	TGTGCCAGCAGTTTTCGCGGGATGAGGTCCGGGAACAATGAGCAGTTCTTC
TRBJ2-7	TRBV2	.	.	CASSGRYYEQYF	TGTGCCAGCAGTGGACGCTACTACGAGCAGTACTTC
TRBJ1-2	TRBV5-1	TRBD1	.	CASSQLTGAYGYTF	TGCGCCAGCAGTCAACTAACAGGGGCCTATGGCTACACCTTC
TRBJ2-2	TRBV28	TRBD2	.	CASTEPGLAGTGELFF	TGTGCCAGCACCGAGCCGGGACTAGCGGGAACCGGGGAGCTGTTTTTT
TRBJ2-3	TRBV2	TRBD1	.	CASRRDRGGTDTQYF	TGTGCCAGCAGACGGGACAGAGGAGGCACAGATACGCAGTATTTT
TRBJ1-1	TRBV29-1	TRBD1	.	CSAYRGANTEAFF	TGCAGCGCTTACAGGGGTGCGAACACTGAAGCTTTCTTT
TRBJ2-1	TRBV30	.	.	CAWRALAVSYNEQFF	TGTGCCTGGAGGGCACTAGCTGTCTCCTACAATGAGCAGTTCTTC
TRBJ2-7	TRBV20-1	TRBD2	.	CSASLPSGRFHEQYF	TGCAGTGCTAGTCTGCCTAGCGGGAGGTTCCACGAGCAGTACTTC
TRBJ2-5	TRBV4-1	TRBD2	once	CASSQPRTSGRETQYF	TGCGCCAGCAGCCAACCCCGGACTAGCGGGAGAGAGACCCAGTACTTC
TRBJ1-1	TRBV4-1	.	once	CASSPSSNTEAFF	TGCGCCAGCAGCCCCAGTTCGAACACTGAAGCTTTCTTT
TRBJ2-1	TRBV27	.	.	CASSLRWGAGNEQFF	TGTGCCAGCAGTTTAAGGTGGGGGGCGGGAAATGAGCAGTTCTTC
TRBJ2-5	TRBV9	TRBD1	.	CASSVGGQGARETQYF	TGTGCCAGCAGCGTAGGAGGACAGGGGGCAAGAGAGACCCAGTACTTC
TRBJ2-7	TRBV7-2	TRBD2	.	CASSIIAGLRYEQYF	TGTGCCAGCAGCATTATAGCGGGGTTAAGGTACGAGCAGTACTTC
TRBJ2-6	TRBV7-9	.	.	CASSHIGTSGANVLTF	TGTGCCAGCAGCCACATCGGGACCTCTGGGGCCAACGTCCTGACTTTC
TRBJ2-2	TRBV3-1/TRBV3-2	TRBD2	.	CASSQESVAGGNTGELFF	TGTGCCAGCAGCCAAGAATCAGTAGCGGGAGGGAACACCGGGGAGCTGTTTTTT
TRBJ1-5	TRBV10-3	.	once	CAIPGGQDMWYSNQPQHF	TGTGCCATTCCGGGGGGGCAGGACATGTGGTATAGCAATCAGCCCCAGCATTTT
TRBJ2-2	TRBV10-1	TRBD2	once	CASSEWTSANTGELFF	TGCGCCAGCAGTGAATGGACTAGCGCCAACACCGGGGAGCTGTTTTTT
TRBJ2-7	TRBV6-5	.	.	CASSYSRGGYEQYF	TGTGCCAGCAGTTACTCAAGAGGCGGATACGAGCAGTACTTC
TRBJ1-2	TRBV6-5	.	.	CASSQTGYYGYTF	TGTGCCAGCAGTCAGACAGGATACTATGGCTACACCTTC
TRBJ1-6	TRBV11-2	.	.	CASSPGQGWDSPLHF	TGTGCCAGCAGTCCAGGGCAGGGATGGGATTCACCCCTCCACTTT
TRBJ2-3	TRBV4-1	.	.	CASSQMASLTDTQYF	TGCGCCAGCAGCCAAATGGCATCTTTGACAGATACGCAGTATTTT
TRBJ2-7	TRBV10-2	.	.	CASSESYEQYF	TGCGCCAGCAGTGAATCATACGAGCAGTACTTC
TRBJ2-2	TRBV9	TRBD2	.	CASSVATSGRGTGELFF	TGTGCCAGCAGCGTAGCTACTAGCGGGAGAGGCACCGGGGAGCTGTTTTTT
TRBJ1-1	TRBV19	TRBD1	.	CASSPWTGNFGTEAFF	TGTGCCAGTAGTCCTTGGACAGGGAATTTTGGCACTGAAGCTTTCTTT
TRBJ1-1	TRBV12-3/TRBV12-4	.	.	CASSERGNTEAFF	TGTGCCAGCAGCGAAAGGGGGAACACTGAAGCTTTCTTT
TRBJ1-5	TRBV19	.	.	CASIWGPNQPQHF	TGTGCCAGTATTTGGGGACCCAATCAGCCCCAGCATTTT
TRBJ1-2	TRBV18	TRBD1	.	CASSPPLQGRDYGYTF	TGTGCCAGCTCACCTCCCTTACAGGGGCGGGACTATGGCTACACCTTC
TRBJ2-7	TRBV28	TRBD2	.	CASREENSYEQYF	TGTGCCAGCCGGGAGGAGAACTCCTACGAGCAGTACTTC